Below are 13 T cell receptor beta chains sequenced from a single sample in a study of blood T cell repertoires in COVID-19. Only in-frame clones appear in the TCRdb table, and some are missing; sequencing was by immunoSEQ multiplex PCR. The sample yields 80,000 to 100,000 clones, roughly 86% seen once. The sample consisted of peripheral blood. Receptors originate from a human donor in a cohort sampled during active COVID-19.

This sequence joins TRBV19 and TRBJ2-2; a possible D gene is TRBD1 (6 bases). From germline, CDR1 is LNHDA and CDR2 SQIVND (reference sequence). The CDR3 spans 16 residues. V lost 10 bases and J 4 bases, leaving 22 bases between the germline ends. DNA of the CDR3: TGTGCCACCTCCCTGTTAGGGGGAGCCCTCACCGGGGAGCTGTTTTTT. This encodes CATSLLGGALTGELFF.

This chain links TRBV5-1 with TRBJ1-2, with a possible D match to TRBD1 (6 bases). CDR3 size: 15 residues. Trimming took off 0 bases at V and 9 bases at J, with 18 bases between the two ends. Germline CDR1 reads SGHRS; CDR2 reads YFSETQ. The DNA for the CDR3 is TGCGCCAGCAGCTTGGGGACAGCCTCCGATAGGAGCTACACCTTC. Translation: CASSLGTASDRSYTF.

The chain uses TRBV24-1 and TRBJ1-2; TRBD1 matches 9 bases. Trimming at V came to 3 bases and at J to 8 bases, leaving 6 bases not matched to a gene. The length of the CDR3 is 14 residues. Germline V gene data show CDR1 as KGHDR and CDR2 as SFDVKD. Here the CDR3 DNA reads TGTGCCACCAGTGATCTCCGGGACAGGGAAGGCTACACCTTC. Its protein is CATSDLRDREGYTF.

The chain recombines TRBV6-2 or TRBV6-3 with TRBJ1-5, with 12 nucleotides matching TRBD1. With V trimmed by 4 bases and J by 2 bases, 12 bases remained unmatched. The length of the CDR3 is 19 residues. Germline CDR1 and CDR2: MNHEY and SVGEGT. CDR3 protein: CASSSLGDRGLRGNQPQHF. Written as DNA, the CDR3 is TGTGCCAGCAGTTCACTCGGGGACAGGGGGCTTCGGGGCAATCAGCCCCAGCATTTT.

This clone was observed a handful of times. V gene TRBV2 combines with J gene TRBJ2-1; 11 bases match TRBD1. The CDR3 length is 16 residues. V lost 6 bases and J lost 3; bases outside the gene matches: 7. Germline CDR1 reads SNHLY; CDR2 reads FYNNEI. CDR3 sequence reads: CASRGQDRGLYNEQFF. CDR3 DNA: TGTGCCAGCAGGGGCCAGGACAGGGGGCTCTACAATGAGCAGTTCTTC.

DNA of the CDR3: TGTGCCAGCAGCACCCCGCCCGGGCCCCAGCATTTT. Its translation: CASSTPPGPQHF. The rearrangement uses TRBV11-2 and TRBJ1-5; D not resolved. The germline V and J ends were trimmed by 5 bases and 9 bases, with 11 bases remaining between them. Germline assignment: CDR1 SGHAT and CDR2 FQNNGV. The CDR3 consists of 12 residues.

The chain combines TRBV6-1 with TRBJ1-4; no reliable D call. The CDR3 loop spans 14 amino acids. The germline V gene has CDR1 MNHNS and CDR2 SASEGT. V was clipped by 1 base and J by 8 bases, with 11 bases between them. The CDR3 DNA follows: TGTGCCAGCAGTGAAGACAGTTTCAGGGAAAAACTGTTTTTT. The encoded protein is CASSEDSFREKLFF.

This chain links TRBV24-1 with TRBJ1-5; D perhaps matches TRBD1 (6 bases). Germline CDR1 is KGHDR and CDR2 is SFDVKD. Between the trimmed V and J ends, which lost 10 bases and 1 base, there was a span of 10 bases. The CDR3 totals 13 residues. For the CDR3, the DNA is TGTGCCACTTCAGGGGCGAGCAATCAGCCCCAGCATTTT. This sequence encodes CATSGASNQPQHF.

The rearrangement links TRBV7-8 to TRBJ1-2; possibly TRBD1 for D (5 bases). V shed 1 base and J shed 2 bases, with 17 bases lying between them. Germline CDR1 SGHVS, CDR2 FQNEAQ. The CDR3 runs 17 residues. The CDR3 nucleotides are TGTGCCAGCAGCTTAGAATCCCCCGGCGGGGGGAACTATGGCTACACCTTC. This encodes CASSLESPGGGNYGYTF.

The chain links TRBV4-2 to TRBJ2-5; D remains unclear. Trimming removed 1 base from V and 1 base from J, with 7 bases in between. The CDR3 runs to 14 residues. The germline gives CDR1 LGHNA, CDR2 YNFKEQ. CDR3 loop: CASSQVLSQETQYF. CDR3 coding DNA: TGTGCCAGCAGCCAAGTACTTTCCCAAGAGACCCAGTACTTC.

The chain carries TRBV7-3 and TRBJ2-1; 9 positions match TRBD2. This CDR3 has 15 amino acids. V was clipped by 3 bases and J by 8 bases; unmatched bases: 8. Per germline, CDR1 SGHTA and CDR2 FQGTGA. The CDR3 nucleotides are TGTGCCAGCAGCTTGACCGGGACTAGCTTGGATGAGCAGTTCTTC. Translating it yields CASSLTGTSLDEQFF.

This chain uses TRBV19 with TRBJ1-6, with a possible D match to TRBD1 (6 bases). This CDR3 comprises 16 residues. V shed 5 bases and J shed 7 bases, with 18 bases lying between them. Germline CDR1 is LNHDA and CDR2 is SQIVND (reference sequence). CDR3: CASSPSPGQLNSPLHF. In DNA, the CDR3 is TGTGCCAGTAGTCCATCTCCCGGACAGCTGAATTCACCCCTCCACTTT.

Worth noting for this clone: At the DNA level, this CDR3 is encoded by other sequences in the same sample as well. The rearrangement uses TRBV3-1 (or the pseudogene TRBV3-2) and TRBJ2-2, with 9 bases identical to TRBD2. The CDR3 totals 16 residues. The germline V gene has CDR1 LGHDT and CDR2 YNNKEL (reference sequence). V gave up 1 base and J gave up 2 bases; unmatched junction bases: 2. The CDR3 spells CASSQAGLANTGELFF. As DNA, the CDR3 is TGTGCCAGCAGCCAAGCGGGACTAGCAAACACCGGGGAGCTGTTTTTT.